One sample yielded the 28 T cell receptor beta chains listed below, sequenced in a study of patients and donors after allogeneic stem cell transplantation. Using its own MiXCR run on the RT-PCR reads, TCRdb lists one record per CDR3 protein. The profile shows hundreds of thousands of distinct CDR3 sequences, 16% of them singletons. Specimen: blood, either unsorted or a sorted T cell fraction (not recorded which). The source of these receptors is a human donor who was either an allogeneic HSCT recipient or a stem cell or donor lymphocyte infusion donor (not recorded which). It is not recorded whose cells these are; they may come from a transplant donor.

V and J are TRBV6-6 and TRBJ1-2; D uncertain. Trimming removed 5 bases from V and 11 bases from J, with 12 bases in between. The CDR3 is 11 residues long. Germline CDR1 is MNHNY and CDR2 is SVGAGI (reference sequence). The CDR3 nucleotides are TGTGCCAGCAGTCCCCGTAATAGGTACACCTTC. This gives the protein CASSPRNRYTF.

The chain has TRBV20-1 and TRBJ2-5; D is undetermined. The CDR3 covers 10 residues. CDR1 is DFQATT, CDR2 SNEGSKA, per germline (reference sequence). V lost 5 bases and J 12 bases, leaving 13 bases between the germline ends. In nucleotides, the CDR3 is TGCAGTGCTCAATTAGGTAGCAAGTACTTC. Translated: CSAQLGSKYF.

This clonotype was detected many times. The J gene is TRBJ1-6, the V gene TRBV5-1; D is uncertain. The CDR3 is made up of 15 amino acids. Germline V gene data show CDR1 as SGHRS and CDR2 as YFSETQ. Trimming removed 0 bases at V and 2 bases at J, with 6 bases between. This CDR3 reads CASSLGRTYNSPLHF. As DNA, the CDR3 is TGCGCCAGCAGCTTGGGGCGGACCTATAATTCACCCCTCCACTTT.

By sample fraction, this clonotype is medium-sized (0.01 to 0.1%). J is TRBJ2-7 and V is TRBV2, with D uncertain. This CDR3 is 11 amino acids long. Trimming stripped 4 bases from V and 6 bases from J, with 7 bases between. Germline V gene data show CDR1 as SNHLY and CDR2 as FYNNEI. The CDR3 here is CASSVGVEQYF. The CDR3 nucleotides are TGTGCCAGCAGTGTAGGAGTCGAGCAGTACTTC.

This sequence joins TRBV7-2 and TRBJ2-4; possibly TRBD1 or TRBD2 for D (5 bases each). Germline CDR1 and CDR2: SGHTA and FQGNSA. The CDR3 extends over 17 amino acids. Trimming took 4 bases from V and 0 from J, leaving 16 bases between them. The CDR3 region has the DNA TGTGCCAGCAGCTCACGTACCGGGACGGTAGCCAAAAACATTCAGTACTTC. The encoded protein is CASSSRTGTVAKNIQYF.

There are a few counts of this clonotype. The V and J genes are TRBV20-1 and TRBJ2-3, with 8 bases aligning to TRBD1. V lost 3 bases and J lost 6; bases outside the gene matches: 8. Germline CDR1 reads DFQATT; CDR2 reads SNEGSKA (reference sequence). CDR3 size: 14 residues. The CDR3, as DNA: TGCAGTGCTAGTAGGCAGGGGGCAAGGGATACGCAGTATTTT. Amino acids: CSASRQGARDTQYF.

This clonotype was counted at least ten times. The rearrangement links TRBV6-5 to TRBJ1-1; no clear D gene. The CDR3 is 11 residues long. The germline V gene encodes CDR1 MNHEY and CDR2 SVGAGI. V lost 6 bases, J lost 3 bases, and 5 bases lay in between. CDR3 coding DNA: TGTGCCAGCAGGAGGGACACTGAAGCTTTCTTT. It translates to CASRRDTEAFF.

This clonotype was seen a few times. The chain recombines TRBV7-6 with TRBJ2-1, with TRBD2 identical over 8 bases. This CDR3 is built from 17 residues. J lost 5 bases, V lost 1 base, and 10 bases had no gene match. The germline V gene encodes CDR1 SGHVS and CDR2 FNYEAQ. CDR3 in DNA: TGTGCCAGCAGCTTAGAGGTGGGAGCGGGGGTTAACAATGAGCAGTTCTTC. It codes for CASSLEVGAGVNNEQFF.

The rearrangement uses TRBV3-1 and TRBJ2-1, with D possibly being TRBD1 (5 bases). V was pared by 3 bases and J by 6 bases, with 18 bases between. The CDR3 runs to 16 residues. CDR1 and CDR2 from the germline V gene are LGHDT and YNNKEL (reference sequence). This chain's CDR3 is CASSHLLRVRGNEQFF. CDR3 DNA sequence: TGTGCCAGCAGCCACCTACTTAGGGTTAGGGGCAATGAGCAGTTCTTC.

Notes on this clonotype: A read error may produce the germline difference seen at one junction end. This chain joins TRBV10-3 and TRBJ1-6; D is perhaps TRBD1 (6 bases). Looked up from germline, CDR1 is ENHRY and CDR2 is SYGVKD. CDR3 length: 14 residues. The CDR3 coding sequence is TGTGCCATCAATGAGGGGGGGAGAAATTCACCCCTCCACTTT. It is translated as CAINEGGRNSPLHF.

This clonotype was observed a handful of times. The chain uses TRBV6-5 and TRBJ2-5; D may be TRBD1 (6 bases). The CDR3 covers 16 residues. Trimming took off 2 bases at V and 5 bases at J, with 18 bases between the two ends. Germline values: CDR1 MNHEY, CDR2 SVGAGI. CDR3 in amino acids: CASSYLRSGGGETQYF. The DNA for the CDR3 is TGTGCCAGCAGTTACCTCCGGAGTGGGGGCGGGGAGACCCAGTACTTC.

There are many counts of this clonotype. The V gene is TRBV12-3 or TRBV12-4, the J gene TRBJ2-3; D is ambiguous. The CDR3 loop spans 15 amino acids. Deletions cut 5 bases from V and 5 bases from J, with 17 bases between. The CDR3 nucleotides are TGTGCCAGCAGTATTCGACAAGGGCTGAGAGATACGCAGTATTTT. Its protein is CASSIRQGLRDTQYF.

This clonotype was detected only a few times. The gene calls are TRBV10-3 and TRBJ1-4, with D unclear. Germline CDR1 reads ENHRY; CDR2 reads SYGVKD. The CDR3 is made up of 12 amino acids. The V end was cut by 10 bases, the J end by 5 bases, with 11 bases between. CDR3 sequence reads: CATARGNEKLFF. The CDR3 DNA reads TGTGCCACGGCCCGCGGGAATGAAAAACTGTTTTTT.

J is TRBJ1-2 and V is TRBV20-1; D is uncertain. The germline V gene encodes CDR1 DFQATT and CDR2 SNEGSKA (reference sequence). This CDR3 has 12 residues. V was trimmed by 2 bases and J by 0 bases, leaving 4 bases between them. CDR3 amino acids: CSARQSNYGYTF. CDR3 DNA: TGCAGTGCTAGACAGTCTAACTATGGCTACACCTTC.

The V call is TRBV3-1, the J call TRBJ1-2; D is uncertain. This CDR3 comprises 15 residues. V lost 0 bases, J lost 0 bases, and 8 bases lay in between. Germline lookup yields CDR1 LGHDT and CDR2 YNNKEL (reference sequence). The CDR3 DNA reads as TGTGCCAGCAGCCAAGATAGGGCGGCTAACTATGGCTACACCTTC. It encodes CASSQDRAANYGYTF.

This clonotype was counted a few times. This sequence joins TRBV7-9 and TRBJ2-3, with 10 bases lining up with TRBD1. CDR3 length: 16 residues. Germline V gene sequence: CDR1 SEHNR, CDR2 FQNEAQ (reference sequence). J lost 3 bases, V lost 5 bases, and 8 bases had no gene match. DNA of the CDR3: TGTGCCAGCAGCCCATCGACAGGGGGCAGGACAGATACGCAGTATTTT. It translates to CASSPSTGGRTDTQYF.

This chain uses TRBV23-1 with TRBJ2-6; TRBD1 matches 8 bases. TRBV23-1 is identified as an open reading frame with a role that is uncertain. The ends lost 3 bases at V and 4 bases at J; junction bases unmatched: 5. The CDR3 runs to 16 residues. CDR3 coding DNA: TGCGCCAGCAGTCATGCAGGGGGCCGAGGGGCCAACGTCCTGACTTTC. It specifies CASSHAGGRGANVLTF.

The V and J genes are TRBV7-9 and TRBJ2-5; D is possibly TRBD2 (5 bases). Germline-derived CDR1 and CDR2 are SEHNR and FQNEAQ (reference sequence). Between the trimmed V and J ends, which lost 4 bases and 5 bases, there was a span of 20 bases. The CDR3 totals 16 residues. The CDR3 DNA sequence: TGTGCCAGCAGCTCCGTGGTGGGAGCCTGGCAGGAGACCCAGTACTTC. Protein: CASSSVVGAWQETQYF.

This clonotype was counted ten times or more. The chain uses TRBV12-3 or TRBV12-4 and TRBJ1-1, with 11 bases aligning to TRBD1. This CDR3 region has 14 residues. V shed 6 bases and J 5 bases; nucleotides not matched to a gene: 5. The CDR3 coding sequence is TGTGCCAGCAGCTCGTGGGACAGGGGGACTGAAGCTTTCTTT. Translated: CASSSWDRGTEAFF.

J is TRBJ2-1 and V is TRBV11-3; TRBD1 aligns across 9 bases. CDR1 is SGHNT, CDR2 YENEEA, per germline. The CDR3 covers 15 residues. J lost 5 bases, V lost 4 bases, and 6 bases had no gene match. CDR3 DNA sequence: TGTGCCAGCAGCTACACAGGGGGCGCACACAATGAGCAGTTCTTC. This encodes CASSYTGGAHNEQFF.

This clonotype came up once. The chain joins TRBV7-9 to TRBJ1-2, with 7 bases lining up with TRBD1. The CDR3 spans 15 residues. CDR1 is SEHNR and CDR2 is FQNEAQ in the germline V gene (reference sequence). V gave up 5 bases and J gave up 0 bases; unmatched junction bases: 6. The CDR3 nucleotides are TGTGCCAGCAGCGACCGGGACAGCCCTAACTATGGCTACACCTTC. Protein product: CASSDRDSPNYGYTF.

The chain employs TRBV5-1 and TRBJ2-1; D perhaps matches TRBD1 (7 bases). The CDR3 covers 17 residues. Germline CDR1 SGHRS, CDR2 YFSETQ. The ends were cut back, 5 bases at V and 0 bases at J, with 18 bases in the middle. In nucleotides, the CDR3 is TGCGCCAGCAGGACAGGGAGCGGGCCCAGCTCCTACAATGAGCAGTTCTTC. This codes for CASRTGSGPSSYNEQFF.

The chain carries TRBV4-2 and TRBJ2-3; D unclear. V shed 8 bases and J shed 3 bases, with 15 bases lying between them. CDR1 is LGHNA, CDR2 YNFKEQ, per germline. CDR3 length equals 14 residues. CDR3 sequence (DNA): TGTGCCAGCCGACGAACCCTAGTGACAGATACGCAGTATTTT. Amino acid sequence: CASRRTLVTDTQYF.

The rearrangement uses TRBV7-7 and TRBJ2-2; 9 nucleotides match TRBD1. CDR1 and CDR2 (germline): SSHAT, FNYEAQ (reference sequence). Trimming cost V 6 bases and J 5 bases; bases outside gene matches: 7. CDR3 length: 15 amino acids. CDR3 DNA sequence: TGTGCCAGCAGTTGGGGGACAGGGAAAACCGGGGAGCTGTTTTTT. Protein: CASSWGTGKTGELFF.

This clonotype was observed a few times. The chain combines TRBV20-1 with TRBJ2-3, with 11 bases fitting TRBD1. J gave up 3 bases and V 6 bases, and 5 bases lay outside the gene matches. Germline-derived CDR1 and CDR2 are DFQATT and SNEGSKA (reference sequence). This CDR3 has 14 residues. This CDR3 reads CSAQGTGGTDTQYF. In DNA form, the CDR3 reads TGCAGTGCCCAAGGGACAGGGGGAACAGATACGCAGTATTTT.

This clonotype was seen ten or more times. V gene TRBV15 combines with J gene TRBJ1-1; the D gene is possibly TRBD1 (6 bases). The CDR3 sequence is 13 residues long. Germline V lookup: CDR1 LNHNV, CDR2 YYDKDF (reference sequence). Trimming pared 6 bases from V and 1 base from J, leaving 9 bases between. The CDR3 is CATSGQRNTEAFF. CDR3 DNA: TGTGCCACCAGTGGACAGCGGAACACTGAAGCTTTCTTT.

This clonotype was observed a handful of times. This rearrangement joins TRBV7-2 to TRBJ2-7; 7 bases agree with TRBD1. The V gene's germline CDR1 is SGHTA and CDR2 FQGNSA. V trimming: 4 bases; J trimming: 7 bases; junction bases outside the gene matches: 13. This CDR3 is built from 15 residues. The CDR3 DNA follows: TGTGCCAGCAGCTCCCCCGGGACAGCCTTGGGGGAGCAGTACTTC. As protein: CASSSPGTALGEQYF.

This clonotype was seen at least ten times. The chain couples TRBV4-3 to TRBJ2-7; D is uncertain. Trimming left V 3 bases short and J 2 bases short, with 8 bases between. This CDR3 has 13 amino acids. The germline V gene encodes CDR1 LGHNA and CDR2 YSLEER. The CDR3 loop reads CASSQDVTYEQYF. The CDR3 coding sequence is TGCGCCAGCAGCCAGGACGTTACCTACGAGCAGTACTTC.